A selection of T cell receptor beta chains follows, all from one sample in a study of T cell responses to AZD1222 COVID-19 vaccine. Sequencing used immunoSEQ multiplex PCR; TCRdb keeps in-frame clones, though not all of them. This sample has about 150,000 clones, with 80% to 90% found just once. The sample in question was peripheral blood, obtained on day 0 of AZD1222 vaccination. The receptors were gathered from an adult in good health. CDR3s include the opening cysteine and the closing phenylalanine or tryptophan. A D gene is named only where the DNA matches it firmly. Not every row has a clone size; where given, it reads once, few, many or a size class.

j_call v_call cdr3_length clone_size d_call cdr3_aa cdr3_nt
TRBJ2-5 TRBV5-1 13 . . CASMLGSQETQYF TGCGCCAGCATGCTAGGGAGCCAAGAGACCCAGTACTTC
TRBJ1-6 TRBV18 12 . . CASSGDFTPLHF TGTGCCAGCTCAGGGGACTTCACACCCCTCCACTTT
TRBJ2-5 TRBV6-2/TRBV6-3 15 few . CASSSMDSSIETQYF TGTGCCAGCAGTTCCATGGACAGCTCAATAGAGACCCAGTACTTC
TRBJ2-7 TRBV27 13 . . CASSRGGSYEQYF TGTGCCAGCAGCAGGGGCGGGTCCTACGAGCAGTACTTC
TRBJ2-4 TRBV7-2 13 . . CASSPEGGNIQYF TGTGCCAGCAGCCCCGAGGGGGGAAACATTCAGTACTTC
TRBJ2-1 TRBV27 11 once . CASTMYNEQFF TGTGCCAGCACGATGTACAATGAGCAGTTCTTC
TRBJ1-2 TRBV9 12 . . CASSVAESGYTF TGTGCCAGCAGCGTAGCTGAGAGCGGCTACACCTTC
TRBJ1-2 TRBV13 16 . . CASSLFNLEGRDGYTF TGTGCCAGCAGCTTATTTAATCTTGAGGGACGGGATGGCTACACCTTC
TRBJ1-5 TRBV27 14 . . CASSAKLSNQPQHF TGTGCCAGCAGTGCCAAACTTAGCAATCAGCCCCAGCATTTT
TRBJ1-1 TRBV18 14 . . CASSPRGGGGEAFF TGTGCCAGCTCACCCCGCGGGGGAGGTGGTGAAGCTTTCTTT
TRBJ2-3 TRBV5-1 15 . TRBD2 CASSVGGRGADTQYF TGCGCCAGCAGCGTAGGCGGGAGAGGGGCAGATACGCAGTATTTT
TRBJ2-7 TRBV19 14 . . CASSIDLLAWEQYF TGTGCCAGTAGTATAGATCTATTAGCGTGGGAGCAGTACTTC
TRBJ2-7 TRBV28 14 . TRBD1 CASSLRTGWYEQYF TGTGCCAGCAGTTTGAGGACAGGGTGGTACGAGCAGTACTTC
TRBJ2-5 TRBV11-2 14 . . CASSLVGGAETQYF TGTGCCAGCAGCTTAGTTGGGGGGGCCGAGACCCAGTACTTC
TRBJ2-2 TRBV2 15 few TRBD1 CASIPGQPLTGELFF TGTGCCAGCATCCCGGGACAGCCTCTCACCGGGGAGCTGTTTTTT